These T cell receptor beta chains were read from a single sample in a study of OX40 agonist ivuxolimab in advanced cancers. Assay used: immunoSEQ multiplex PCR; TCRdb lists only in-frame clones, some missing. The sample consists of about 50,000 clones, 85% to 95% of them appearing once. The sample in question was CD4+ or CD8+ T cells sorted from blood, obtained in a trial of the OX40 agonist ivuxolimab. The source of these receptors is an adult with an advanced solid tumor such as melanoma, head and neck, liver or kidney cancer. The CDR3 runs from the conserved cysteine through the conserved F or W. A D gene is named only where the DNA matches it firmly. Clone size, where shown, is once, few, many, or a class for clones that have expanded.

v_call	clone_size	j_call	d_call	cdr3_aa	cdr3_nt
TRBV7-9	few	TRBJ2-7	TRBD2	CASRAGESYEQYF	TGTGCCAGCAGAGCGGGAGAGTCCTACGAGCAGTACTTC
TRBV11-2	.	TRBJ1-2	.	CASSLEWGSASFGYTF	TGTGCCAGCAGCTTAGAGTGGGGAAGCGCAAGTTTCGGCTACACCTTC
TRBV13	once	TRBJ2-7	TRBD1	CASSAGTGAYEQYF	TGTGCCAGCAGCGCGGGGACAGGAGCCTACGAGCAGTACTTC
TRBV28	.	TRBJ2-2	TRBD2	CASSFASGRWDTGELFF	TGTGCCAGCAGTTTTGCTAGCGGGAGATGGGACACCGGGGAGCTGTTTTTT
TRBV6-5	.	TRBJ2-7	.	CASSPIAEVSYEQYF	TGTGCCAGCAGTCCCATAGCGGAGGTCTCCTACGAGCAGTACTTC
TRBV7-9	.	TRBJ2-3	.	CASSSQATLTDTQYF	TGTGCCAGCAGCTCACAAGCGACCCTCACAGATACGCAGTATTTT
TRBV13	.	TRBJ2-1	TRBD2	CASSSLETSGILGSYNEQFF	TGTGCCAGCAGCTCGTTGGAGACTAGCGGGATTTTAGGCTCCTACAATGAGCAGTTCTTC
TRBV28	.	TRBJ2-7	.	CASSSRQALSYEQYF	TGTGCCAGCAGTTCTCGACAAGCACTTTCCTACGAGCAGTACTTC
TRBV19	.	TRBJ2-1	.	CASTHRGSYNEQFF	TGTGCCAGTACCCATAGGGGCTCCTACAATGAGCAGTTCTTC
TRBV28	.	TRBJ2-7	.	CASSPPPRGFPYEQYF	TGTGCCAGCAGCCCTCCCCCCAGGGGTTTCCCCTACGAGCAGTACTTC
TRBV7-8	once	TRBJ2-7	.	CASSPRRQGERTINNYEQYF	TGTGCCAGCAGCCCGCGTAGACAGGGCGAAAGGACTATCAACAACTACGAGCAGTACTTC
TRBV6-5	.	TRBJ2-1	TRBD2	CASSLAEYNEQFF	TGTGCCAGCAGTCTAGCGGAGTACAATGAGCAGTTCTTC
TRBV6-5	.	TRBJ2-3	.	CASSYSRITDTQYF	TGTGCCAGCAGTTACTCAAGGATCACAGATACGCAGTATTTT
TRBV7-3	once	TRBJ2-1	TRBD2	CASSRTSGYNEQFF	TGTGCCAGCAGTCGGACTAGCGGCTACAATGAGCAGTTCTTC
TRBV5-6	.	TRBJ2-7	.	CASSLGLGSSEQYF	TGTGCCAGCAGCTTAGGTCTGGGAAGCTCCGAGCAGTACTTC
TRBV5-6	.	TRBJ2-7	TRBD1	CASSSGTGYDEQYF	TGTGCCAGCAGCTCCGGGACAGGGTACGACGAGCAGTACTTC
TRBV28	.	TRBJ2-5	.	CASSLFETQYF	TGTGCCAGCAGTTTATTCGAGACCCAGTACTTC
TRBV9	.	TRBJ1-6	.	CASSVGSSPLHF	TGTGCCAGCAGCGTAGGGAGTTCACCCCTCCACTTT
TRBV29-1	.	TRBJ2-2	TRBD2	CSALMTGGATGELFF	TGCAGCGCCTTAATGACCGGGGGGGCAACCGGGGAGCTGTTTTTT
TRBV4-3	.	TRBJ1-2	.	CASSHTTNYGYTF	TGCGCCAGCAGCCATACAACTAACTATGGCTACACCTTC
TRBV29-1	.	TRBJ1-1	.	CSVPEGLRGAFF	TGCAGCGTACCCGAGGGTCTTAGGGGAGCTTTCTTT
TRBV4-3	.	TRBJ2-7	.	CASSQDRYAYEQYF	TGCGCCAGCAGCCAAGACAGGTACGCTTACGAGCAGTACTTC